The present TCR beta chain was sequenced within a study of T cells in localized non-small cell lung cancer. In germline, CDR1 is SNHLY, CDR2 FYNNEI. The CDR3 length is 14 residues. With V trimmed by 4 bases and J by 2 bases, 4 bases remained unmatched. TCRdb's table, derived via immunoSEQ multiplex PCR, lists solely in-frame clones and lacks some. Among about 82,000 clones listed, around three quarters were seen once. The V and J genes are TRBV2 and TRBJ2-7, with 8 bases fitting TRBD1. The receptor comes from a man aged 40-75 years with stage II squamous cell lung carcinoma. The sequenced sample was PBMCs, obtained before any cancer treatment. The DNA for the CDR3 is TGTGCCAGCAGTGCAGGGGGCGGAACCTACGAGCAGTACTTC. Amino acid sequence: CASSAGGGTYEQYF.